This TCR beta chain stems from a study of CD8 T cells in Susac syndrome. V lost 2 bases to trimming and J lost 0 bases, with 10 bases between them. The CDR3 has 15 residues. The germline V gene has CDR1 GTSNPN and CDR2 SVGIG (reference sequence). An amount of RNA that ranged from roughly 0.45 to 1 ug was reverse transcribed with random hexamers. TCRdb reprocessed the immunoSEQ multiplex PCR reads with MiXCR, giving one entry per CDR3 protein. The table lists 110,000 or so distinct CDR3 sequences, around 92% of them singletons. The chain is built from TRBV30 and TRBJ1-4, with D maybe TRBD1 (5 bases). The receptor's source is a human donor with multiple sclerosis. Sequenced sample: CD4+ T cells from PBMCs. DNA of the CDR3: TGTGCCTGGAGTAGGCAGGGCACAACTAATGAAAAACTGTTTTTT. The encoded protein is CAWSRQGTTNEKLFF.